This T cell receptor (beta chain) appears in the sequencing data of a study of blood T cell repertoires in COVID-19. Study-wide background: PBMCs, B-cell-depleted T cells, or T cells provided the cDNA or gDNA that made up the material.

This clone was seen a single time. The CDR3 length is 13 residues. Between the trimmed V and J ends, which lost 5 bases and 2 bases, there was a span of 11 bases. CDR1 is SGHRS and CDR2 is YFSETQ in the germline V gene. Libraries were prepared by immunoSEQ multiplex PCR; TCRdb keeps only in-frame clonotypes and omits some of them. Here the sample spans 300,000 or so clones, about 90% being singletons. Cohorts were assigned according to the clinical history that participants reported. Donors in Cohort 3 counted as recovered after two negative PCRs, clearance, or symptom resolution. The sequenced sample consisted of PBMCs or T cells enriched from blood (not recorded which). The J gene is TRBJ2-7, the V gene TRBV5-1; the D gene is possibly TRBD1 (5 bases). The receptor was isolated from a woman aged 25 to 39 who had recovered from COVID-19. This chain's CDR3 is CASRLDRTYEQYF. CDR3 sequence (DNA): TGCGCCAGCAGACTTGACAGAACCTACGAGCAGTACTTC.